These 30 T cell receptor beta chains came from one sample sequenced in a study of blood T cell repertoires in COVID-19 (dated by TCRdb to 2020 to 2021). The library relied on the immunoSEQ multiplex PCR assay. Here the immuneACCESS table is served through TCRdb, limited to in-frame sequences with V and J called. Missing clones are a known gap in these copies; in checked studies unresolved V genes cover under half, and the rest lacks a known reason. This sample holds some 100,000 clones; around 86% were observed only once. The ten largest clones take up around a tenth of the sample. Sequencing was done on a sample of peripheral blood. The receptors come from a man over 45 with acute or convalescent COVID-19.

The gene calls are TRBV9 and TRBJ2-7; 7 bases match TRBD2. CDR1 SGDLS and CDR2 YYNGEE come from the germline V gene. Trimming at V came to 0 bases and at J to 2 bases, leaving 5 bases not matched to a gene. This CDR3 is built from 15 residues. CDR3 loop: CASSVGQRGTYEQYF. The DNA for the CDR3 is TGTGCCAGCAGCGTAGGGCAGCGGGGAACCTACGAGCAGTACTTC.

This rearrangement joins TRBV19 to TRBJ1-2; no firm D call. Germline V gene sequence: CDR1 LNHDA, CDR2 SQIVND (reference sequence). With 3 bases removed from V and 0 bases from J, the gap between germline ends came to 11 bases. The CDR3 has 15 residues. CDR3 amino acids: CASSIVATANYGYTF. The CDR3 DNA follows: TGTGCCAGTAGTATCGTAGCCACGGCTAACTATGGCTACACCTTC.

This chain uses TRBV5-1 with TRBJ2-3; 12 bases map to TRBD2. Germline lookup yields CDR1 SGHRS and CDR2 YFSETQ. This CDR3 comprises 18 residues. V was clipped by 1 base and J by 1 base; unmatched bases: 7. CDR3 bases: TGCGCCAGCAGCTTGTGGACTAGCGGGGCGGGGGGCACAGATACGCAGTATTTT. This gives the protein CASSLWTSGAGGTDTQYF.

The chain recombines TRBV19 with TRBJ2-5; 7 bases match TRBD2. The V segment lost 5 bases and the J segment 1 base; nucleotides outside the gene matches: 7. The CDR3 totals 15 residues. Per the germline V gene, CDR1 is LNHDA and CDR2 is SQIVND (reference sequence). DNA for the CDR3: TGTGCCAGTAGTTCCCGGCGGGAGCCCCAAGAGACCCAGTACTTC. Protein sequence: CASSSRREPQETQYF. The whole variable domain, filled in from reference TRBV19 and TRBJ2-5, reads DGGITQSPKYLFRKEGQNVTLSCEQNLNHDAMYWYRQDPGQGLRLIYYSQIVNDFQKGDIAEGYSVSREKKESFPLTVTSAQKNPTAFYLCASSSRREPQETQYFGPGTRLLVL.

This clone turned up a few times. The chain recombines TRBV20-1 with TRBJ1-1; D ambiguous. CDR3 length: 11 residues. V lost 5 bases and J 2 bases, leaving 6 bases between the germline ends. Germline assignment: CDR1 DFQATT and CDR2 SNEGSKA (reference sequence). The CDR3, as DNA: TGCAGTGCTTCTCCTAACACTGAAGCTTTCTTT. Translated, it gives CSASPNTEAFF.

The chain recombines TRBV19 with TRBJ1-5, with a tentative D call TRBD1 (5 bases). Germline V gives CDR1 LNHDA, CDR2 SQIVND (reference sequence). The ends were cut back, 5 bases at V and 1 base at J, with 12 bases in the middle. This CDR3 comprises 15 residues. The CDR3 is CASSPRRGSNQPQHF. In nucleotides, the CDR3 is TGTGCCAGTAGTCCCCGACGGGGGAGCAATCAGCCCCAGCATTTT.

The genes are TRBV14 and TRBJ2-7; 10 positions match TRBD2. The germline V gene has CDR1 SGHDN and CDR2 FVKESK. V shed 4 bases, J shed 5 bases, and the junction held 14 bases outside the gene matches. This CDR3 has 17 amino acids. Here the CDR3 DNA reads TGTGCCAGCAGCCCCCCTAGCGGGAGAAGGAGGTGGGACGAGCAGTACTTC. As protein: CASSPPSGRRRWDEQYF.

As DNA, the CDR3 is TGTGCCAGCAGCCCGGCCGGGACAGGGAGGAACACTGAAGCTTTCTTT. It encodes CASSPAGTGRNTEAFF. The chain carries TRBV3-1 (or the pseudogene TRBV3-2) and TRBJ1-1, with 9 nucleotides matching TRBD1. Germline V gene data show CDR1 as LGHDT and CDR2 as YNNKEL (reference sequence). Trimming took 4 bases from V and 1 from J; bases not matched to a gene: 7. The CDR3 runs to 16 residues.

Here the CDR3 DNA reads TGTGCCAGCAGCCAGGAACAGGGGGCCAGGAACACCATATATTTT. Translated: CASSQEQGARNTIYF. The chain combines TRBV14 with TRBJ1-3; 9 bases map to TRBD1. Losses at the gene ends were 3 bases for V and 7 bases for J; bases not matched to a gene: 7. Looked up from germline, CDR1 is SGHDN and CDR2 is FVKESK. The CDR3 has 15 residues.

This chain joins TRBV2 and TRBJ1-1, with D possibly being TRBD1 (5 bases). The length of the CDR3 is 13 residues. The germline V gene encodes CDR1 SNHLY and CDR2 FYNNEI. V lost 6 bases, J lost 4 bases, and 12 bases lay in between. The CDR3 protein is CASSPRVTTEAFF. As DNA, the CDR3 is TGTGCCAGCAGCCCCAGGGTGACCACTGAAGCTTTCTTT.

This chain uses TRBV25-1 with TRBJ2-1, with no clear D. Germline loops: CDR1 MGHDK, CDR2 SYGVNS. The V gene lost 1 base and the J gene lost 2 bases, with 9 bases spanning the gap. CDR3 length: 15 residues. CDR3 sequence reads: CASSESGRAYNEQFF. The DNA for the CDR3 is TGTGCCAGCAGTGAATCAGGCAGAGCCTACAATGAGCAGTTCTTC.

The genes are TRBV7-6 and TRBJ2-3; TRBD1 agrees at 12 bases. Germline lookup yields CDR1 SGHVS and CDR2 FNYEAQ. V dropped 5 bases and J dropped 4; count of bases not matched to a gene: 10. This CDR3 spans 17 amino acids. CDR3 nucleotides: TGTGCCAGCAGCGAAAGGGACAGGGGGCGAGGGGCAGATACGCAGTATTTT. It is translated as CASSERDRGRGADTQYF.

CDR3 coding DNA: TGTGCCAGCAGCTCGGGACAGGGGGATAACTATGGCTACACCTTC. Amino acids: CASSSGQGDNYGYTF. V is TRBV5-4 and J is TRBJ1-2, with TRBD1 matching 11 bases. Germline lookup yields CDR1 SGHNT and CDR2 YYREEE (reference sequence). The CDR3 covers 15 residues. Losses at the gene ends were 3 bases for V and 1 base for J; bases not matched to a gene: 2.

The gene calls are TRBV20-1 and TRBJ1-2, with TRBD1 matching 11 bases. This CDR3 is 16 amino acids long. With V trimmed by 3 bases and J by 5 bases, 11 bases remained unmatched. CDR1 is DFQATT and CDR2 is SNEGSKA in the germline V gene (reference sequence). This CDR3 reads CSASPRDRGTLYGYTF. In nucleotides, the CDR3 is TGCAGTGCTAGTCCCCGGGACAGGGGGACCCTTTATGGCTACACCTTC.

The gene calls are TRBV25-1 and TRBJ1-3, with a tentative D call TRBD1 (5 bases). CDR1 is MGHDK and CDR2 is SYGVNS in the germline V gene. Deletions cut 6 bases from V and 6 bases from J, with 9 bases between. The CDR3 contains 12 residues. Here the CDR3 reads CASRGGLNTIYF. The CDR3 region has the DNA TGTGCCAGCAGGGGGGGGTTAAACACCATATATTTT. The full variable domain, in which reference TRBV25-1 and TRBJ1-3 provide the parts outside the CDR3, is EADIYQTPRYLVIGTGKKITLECSQTMGHDKMYWYQQDPGMELHLIHYSYGVNSTEKGDLSSESTVSRIRTEHFPLTLESARPSHTSQYLCASRGGLNTIYFGEGSWLTVV.

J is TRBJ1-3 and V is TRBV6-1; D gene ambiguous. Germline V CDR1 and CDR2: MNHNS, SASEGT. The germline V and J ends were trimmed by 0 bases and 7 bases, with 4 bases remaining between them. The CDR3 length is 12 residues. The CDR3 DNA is TGTGCCAGCAGTGAAGCCACTAACACCATATATTTT. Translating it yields CASSEATNTIYF.

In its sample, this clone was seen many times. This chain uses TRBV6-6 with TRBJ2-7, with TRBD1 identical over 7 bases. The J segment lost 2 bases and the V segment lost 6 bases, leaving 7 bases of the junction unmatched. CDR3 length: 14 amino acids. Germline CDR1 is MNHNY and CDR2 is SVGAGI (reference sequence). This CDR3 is CASRISGQTYEQYF. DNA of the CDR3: TGTGCCAGCAGGATATCGGGACAGACCTACGAGCAGTACTTC.

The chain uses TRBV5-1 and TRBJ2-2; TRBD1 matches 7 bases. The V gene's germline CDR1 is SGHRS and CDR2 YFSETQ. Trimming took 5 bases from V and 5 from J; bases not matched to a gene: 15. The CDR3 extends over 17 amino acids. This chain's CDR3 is CASSFGGRGQGTGELFF. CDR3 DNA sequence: TGCGCCAGCAGTTTCGGCGGTAGGGGGCAGGGAACCGGGGAGCTGTTTTTT.

The CDR3 loop is CASSIRRVDTEAFF. The CDR3 nucleotides are TGTGCCAGTAGTATAAGGAGGGTAGACACTGAAGCTTTCTTT. The chain couples TRBV19 to TRBJ1-1; unclear D gene. The germline V gene encodes CDR1 LNHDA and CDR2 SQIVND (reference sequence). The V end lost 2 bases, the J end lost 3 bases, and 10 bases lay between the germline ends. The CDR3 loop spans 14 amino acids.

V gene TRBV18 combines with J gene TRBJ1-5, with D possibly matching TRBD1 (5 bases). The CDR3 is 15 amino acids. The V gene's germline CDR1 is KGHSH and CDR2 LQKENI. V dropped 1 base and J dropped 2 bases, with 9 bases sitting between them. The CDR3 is CASSPQGFGNQPQHF. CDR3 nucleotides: TGTGCCAGCTCACCACAGGGGTTCGGCAATCAGCCCCAGCATTTT.

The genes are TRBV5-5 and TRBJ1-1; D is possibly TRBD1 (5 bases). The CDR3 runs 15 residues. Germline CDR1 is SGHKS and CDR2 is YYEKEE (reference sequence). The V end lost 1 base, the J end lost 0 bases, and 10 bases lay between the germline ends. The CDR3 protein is CASSLQAGMNTEAFF. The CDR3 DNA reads TGTGCCAGCAGCTTGCAGGCAGGGATGAACACTGAAGCTTTCTTT.

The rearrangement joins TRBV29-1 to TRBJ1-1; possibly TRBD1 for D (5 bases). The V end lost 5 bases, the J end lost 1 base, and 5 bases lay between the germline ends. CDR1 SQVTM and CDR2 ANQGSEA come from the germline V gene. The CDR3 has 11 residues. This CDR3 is CSVRGNTEAFF. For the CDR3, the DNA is TGCAGCGTTAGGGGGAACACTGAAGCTTTCTTT.

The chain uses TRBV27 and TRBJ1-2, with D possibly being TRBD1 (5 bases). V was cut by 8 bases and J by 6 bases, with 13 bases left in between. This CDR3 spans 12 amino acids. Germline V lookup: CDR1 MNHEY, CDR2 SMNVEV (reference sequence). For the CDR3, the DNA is TGTGCCAGCTTAAGCCCCAGGGATGGCTACACCTTC. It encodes CASLSPRDGYTF.

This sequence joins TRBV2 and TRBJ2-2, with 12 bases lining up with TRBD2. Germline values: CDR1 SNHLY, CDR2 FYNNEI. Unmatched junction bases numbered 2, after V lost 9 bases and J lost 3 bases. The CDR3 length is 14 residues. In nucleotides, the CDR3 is TGTGCCAGTTCTAGCGGGAGGGACACCGGGGAGCTGTTTTTT. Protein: CASSSGRDTGELFF.

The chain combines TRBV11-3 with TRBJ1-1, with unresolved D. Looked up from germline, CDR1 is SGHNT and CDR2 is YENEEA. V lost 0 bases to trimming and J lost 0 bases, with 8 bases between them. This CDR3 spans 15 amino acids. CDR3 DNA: TGTGCCAGCAGCTTAGAGGGCCGGATGAACACTGAAGCTTTCTTT. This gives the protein CASSLEGRMNTEAFF.

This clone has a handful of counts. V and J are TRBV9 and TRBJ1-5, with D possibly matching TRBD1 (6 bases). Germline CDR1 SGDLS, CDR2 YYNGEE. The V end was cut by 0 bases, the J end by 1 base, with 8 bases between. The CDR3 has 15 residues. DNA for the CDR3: TGTGCCAGCAGCGTAGGGACAGTAAGCAATCAGCCCCAGCATTTT. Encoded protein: CASSVGTVSNQPQHF.

The CDR3: CASSPRNGAADGYTF. The DNA for the CDR3 is TGTGCCAGCAGCCCGAGGAATGGGGCGGCTGACGGCTACACCTTC. The V gene is TRBV2, the J gene TRBJ1-2; possible D gene TRBD1, 5 bases. V dropped 6 bases and J dropped 8 bases, with 22 bases sitting between them. This CDR3 has 15 residues. Germline CDR1 is SNHLY and CDR2 is FYNNEI.

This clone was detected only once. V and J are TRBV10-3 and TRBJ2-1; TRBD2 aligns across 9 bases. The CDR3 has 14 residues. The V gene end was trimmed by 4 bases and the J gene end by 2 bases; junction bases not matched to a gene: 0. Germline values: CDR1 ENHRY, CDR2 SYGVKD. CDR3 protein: CAISASGAYNEQFF. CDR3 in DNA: TGTGCCATCAGTGCTAGCGGGGCCTACAATGAGCAGTTCTTC.

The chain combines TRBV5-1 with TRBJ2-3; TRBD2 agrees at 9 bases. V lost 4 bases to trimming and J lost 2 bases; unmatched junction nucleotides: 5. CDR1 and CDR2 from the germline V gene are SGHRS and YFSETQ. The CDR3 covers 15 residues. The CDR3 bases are TGCGCCAGCAGCATGGGACTAGCCCTCACAGATACGCAGTATTTT. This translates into CASSMGLALTDTQYF. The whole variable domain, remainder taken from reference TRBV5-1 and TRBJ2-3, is KAGVTQTPRYLIKTRGQQVTLSCSPISGHRSVSWYQQTPGQGLQFLFEYFSETQRNKGNFPGRFSGRQFSNSRSEMNVSTLELGDSALYLCASSMGLALTDTQYFGPGTRLTVL.

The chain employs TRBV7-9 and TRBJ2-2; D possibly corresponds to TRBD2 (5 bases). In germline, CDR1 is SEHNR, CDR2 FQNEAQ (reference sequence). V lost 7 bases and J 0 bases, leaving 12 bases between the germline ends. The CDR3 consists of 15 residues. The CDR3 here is CASIPSYANTGELFF. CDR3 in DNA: TGTGCCAGCATCCCTAGCTATGCGAACACCGGGGAGCTGTTTTTT.